The 27 T cell receptor beta chains listed next were all sequenced from one sample in a study of blood T cells in healthy people across ages. Primers used in a second PCR of about 6 to 11 cycles were a sample-barcoded 5' primer and a J-beta primer mix. MiXCR, run by TCRdb on the 5' RACE reads, gives a single entry per CDR3 protein. The profile shows about 780,000 distinct CDR3 sequences, roughly 46% of them singletons. The sequenced sample was blood. These TCRs come from a man at least 80 years old in good health.

This clonotype was seen only a few times. The V and J genes are TRBV5-1 and TRBJ2-1; the match to TRBD1 covers 9 bases. CDR3 length: 16 residues. The V segment lost 4 bases and the J segment 3 bases; nucleotides outside the gene matches: 8. Germline assignment: CDR1 SGHRS and CDR2 YFSETQ. CDR3: CASSLRDRDLYNEQFF. CDR3 sequence (DNA): TGCGCCAGCAGCCTCCGGGACAGGGATCTCTACAATGAGCAGTTCTTC. Based on the CDR3 plus reference TRBV5-1 and TRBJ2-1, the full variable domain is KAGVTQTPRYLIKTRGQQVTLSCSPISGHRSVSWYQQTPGQGLQFLFEYFSETQRNKGNFPGRFSGRQFSNSRSEMNVSTLELGDSALYLCASSLRDRDLYNEQFFGPGTRLTVL.

This clonotype appeared a few times. The chain uses TRBV20-1 and TRBJ2-7; TRBD2 aligns across 8 bases. Looked up from germline, CDR1 is DFQATT and CDR2 is SNEGSKA (reference sequence). This CDR3 is built from 17 residues. Trimming removed 2 bases from V and 1 base from J; junction bases left unmatched: 13. This chain's CDR3 is CSARPETGGKRSYEQYF. The CDR3 coding sequence is TGCAGTGCTAGACCAGAGACGGGGGGGAAAAGGTCCTACGAGCAGTACTTC.

J is TRBJ2-3 and V is TRBV4-2; TRBD2 matches 9 bases. Germline lookup yields CDR1 LGHNA and CDR2 YNFKEQ. The CDR3 has 16 residues. With V trimmed by 2 bases and J by 1 base, 4 bases remained unmatched. The CDR3 DNA follows: TGTGCCAGCAGCCAACGGTTAGCGGGAGGCACAGATACGCAGTATTTT. It codes for CASSQRLAGGTDTQYF.

The chain joins TRBV20-1 to TRBJ1-2; D possibly corresponds to TRBD1 (6 bases). Germline V lookup: CDR1 DFQATT, CDR2 SNEGSKA (reference sequence). V lost 5 bases and J 4 bases, leaving 20 bases between the germline ends. This CDR3 comprises 15 residues. The CDR3: CSAPEPDRTSYGYTF. CDR3 DNA: TGCAGTGCTCCCGAACCAGACAGGACATCCTATGGCTACACCTTC.

V and J are TRBV28 and TRBJ2-5; 7 bases map to TRBD1. The germline gives CDR1 MDHEN, CDR2 SYDVKM. The CDR3 has 13 amino acids. V was clipped by 5 bases and J by 11 bases; unmatched bases: 11. Written as DNA, the CDR3 is TGTGCCAGCAGTGAGACAGGGTACAATGAGCAGTACTTC. As protein: CASSETGYNEQYF.

This clonotype was recorded many times. The chain has TRBV2 and TRBJ2-7, with D perhaps matching TRBD1 (5 bases). The CDR3 has 13 residues. V lost 11 bases and J 1 base, leaving 15 bases between the germline ends. Per germline, CDR1 SNHLY and CDR2 FYNNEI. The CDR3 nucleotides read TGTGCCGCCACCAGGGCTGATTCCTACGAGCAGTACTTC. Its protein is CAATRADSYEQYF.

CDR3 amino acids: CASRGRADVQYF. CDR3 DNA sequence: TGTGCCAGCAGGGGACGAGCAGATGTGCAGTATTTT. J is TRBJ2-3 and V is TRBV12-3 or TRBV12-4; D tentatively reads TRBD1 or TRBD2 (5 bases each). This CDR3 is built from 12 residues. Trimming pared 6 bases from V and 11 bases from J, leaving 15 bases between.

V gene TRBV5-1 combines with J gene TRBJ2-1; 9 positions agree with TRBD2. Germline lookup yields CDR1 SGHRS and CDR2 YFSETQ. Trimming took 1 base from V and 7 from J; bases not matched to a gene: 6. The CDR3 extends over 15 amino acids. The CDR3 DNA reads as TGCGCCAGCAGCTTGAAGACTAGCGGAAATAATGAGCAGTTCTTC. This codes for CASSLKTSGNNEQFF. Variable domain in full (rest from reference TRBV5-1 and TRBJ2-1): KAGVTQTPRYLIKTRGQQVTLSCSPISGHRSVSWYQQTPGQGLQFLFEYFSETQRNKGNFPGRFSGRQFSNSRSEMNVSTLELGDSALYLCASSLKTSGNNEQFFGPGTRLTVL.

This sequence joins TRBV7-3 and TRBJ2-3; D possibly corresponds to TRBD1 (6 bases). The CDR3 has 16 residues. V shed 5 bases and J shed 2 bases, with 17 bases lying between them. From germline, CDR1 is SGHTA and CDR2 FQGTGA. The CDR3 DNA follows: TGTGCCAGCAGCCTAGCCCCAACAGGGTCCACAGATACGCAGTATTTT. Its protein product is CASSLAPTGSTDTQYF.

The J gene is TRBJ2-3, the V gene TRBV5-1; D perhaps matches TRBD1 (6 bases). V was cut by 4 bases and J by 3 bases, with 12 bases left in between. Germline V lookup: CDR1 SGHRS, CDR2 YFSETQ. The CDR3 runs 14 residues. DNA for the CDR3: TGCGCCAGCAGCATACCGGGACAAACAGATACGCAGTATTTT. Translating gives CASSIPGQTDTQYF.

CDR3 in DNA: TGTGCCAGCAGTTCTCCAGGGGTTGGACTAGCGGAGCTCACAGATACGCAGTATTTT. It yields the protein CASSSPGVGLAELTDTQYF. The V gene is TRBV28, the J gene TRBJ2-3; 10 nucleotides align to TRBD2. In germline, CDR1 is MDHEN, CDR2 SYDVKM. The CDR3 length is 19 residues. V dropped 4 bases and J dropped 2; count of bases not matched to a gene: 15.

This clonotype was detected only a few times. The chain couples TRBV29-1 to TRBJ2-1; TRBD2 is a possible D gene (6 bases). CDR1 and CDR2 from the germline V gene are SQVTM and ANQGSEA. The germline V and J ends were trimmed by 1 base and 0 bases, with 13 bases remaining between them. The CDR3 covers 16 residues. CDR3 nucleotide sequence: TGCAGCGTTGAAGGGTCGGACGGGAGCTCCTACAATGAGCAGTTCTTC. This codes for CSVEGSDGSSYNEQFF.

A few counts support this clonotype. A read error may explain this, as a much larger clone is one base away. J is TRBJ2-5 and V is TRBV12-3 or TRBV12-4, with TRBD2 identical over 9 bases. CDR3 length equals 16 residues. J gave up 11 bases and V 5 bases, and 18 bases lay outside the gene matches. The CDR3 region is CASSPLAGPGNNEQYF. The CDR3 DNA is TGTGCCAGCAGTCCTCTAGCGGGACCGGGGAACAATGAGCAGTACTTC.

V is TRBV25-1 and J is TRBJ2-7; D may be TRBD1 or TRBD2 (6 bases each). The DNA end is a closer match to TRBJ2-5, so the J assignment may be wrong. CDR3 length: 14 residues. Germline values: CDR1 MGHDK, CDR2 SYGVNS. CDR3 in amino acids: CASSGRGESETQYF. In nucleotides, the CDR3 is TGTGCCAGCAGTGGAAGGGGGGAGTCAGAGACCCAGTACTTC.

This clonotype has more than one count but fewer than ten. V and J are TRBV5-1 and TRBJ2-4; a weak D match, TRBD1 (6 bases). The J call may be in error: the DNA end matches TRBJ2-7 better. The CDR3 is 16 amino acids. Germline lookup yields CDR1 SGHRS and CDR2 YFSETQ. The DNA of the CDR3 is TGCGCCAGCAGCGGCACCCCAGGGGACAAAAACTACGAGCAGTACTTC. Protein product: CASSGTPGDKNYEQYF.

This clonotype turned up a few times. The chain has TRBV21-1 and TRBJ2-1; no DNA check was done on the table's D call, TRBD1. TRBV21-1 is a documented pseudogene. The CDR3 runs 13 residues. The DNA for the CDR3 is TGTGCCAGCAGCACTCCGCCGGGACCGGCGCGGTTCTTC. Protein product: CASSTPPGPARFF.

The rearrangement links TRBV2 to TRBJ2-7, with D unclear. Germline CDR1 reads SNHLY; CDR2 reads FYNNEI. CDR3 size: 11 residues. Trimming pared 2 bases from V and 10 bases from J, leaving 9 bases between. CDR3 sequence reads: CASSEMGKQYF. The DNA of the CDR3 is TGTGCCAGCAGTGAAATGGGAAAACAGTACTTC. The variable domain in full, with the rest retrieved from reference TRBV2 and TRBJ2-7, is EPEVTQTPSHQVTQMGQEVILRCVPISNHLYFYWYRQILGQKVEFLVSFYNNEISEKSEIFDDQFSVERPDGSNFTLKIRSTKLEDSAMYFCASSEMGKQYFGPGTRLTVT.

The chain joins TRBV7-2 to TRBJ2-4, with 8 bases lining up with TRBD1. Near its end, the DNA agrees better with TRBJ2-7, so the J call may be wrong. The CDR3 is 14 residues long. Germline V gives CDR1 SGHTA, CDR2 FQGNSA. CDR3: CASSLARGQSEQYF. DNA of the CDR3: TGTGCCAGCAGCTTAGCCAGGGGGCAGAGCGAGCAGTACTTC.

The genes are TRBV7-9 and TRBJ1-5; D perhaps matches TRBD1 (5 bases). V was cut by 5 bases and J by 6 bases, with 8 bases left in between. In germline, CDR1 is SEHNR, CDR2 FQNEAQ (reference sequence). The CDR3 runs 12 residues. The CDR3 sequence is CASSAGGQPQHF. The DNA of the CDR3 is TGTGCCAGCAGCGCGGGGGGTCAGCCCCAGCATTTT.

As concerns this clonotype: The junction departs from the called germline gene at one end, perhaps through a read error. This chain links TRBV7-8 with TRBJ2-3, with D possibly being TRBD1 (5 bases). This CDR3 is built from 15 residues. Germline lookup yields CDR1 SGHVS and CDR2 FQNEAQ. CDR3 sequence (DNA): TGTGTCAGCAGCTTACTCGCCAGGGGCACAGATACGCAGTATTTT. Encoded protein: CVSSLLARGTDTQYF.

This sequence joins TRBV4-3 and TRBJ2-5; maybe TRBD1 (5 bases). The CDR3 is 15 amino acids. The V gene's germline CDR1 is LGHNA and CDR2 YSLEER. Trimming shortened V by 1 base and J by 5 bases, and 14 bases separated the two germline ends. The CDR3 bases are TGCGCCAGCAGCCAAGGTACAGGCCCCAGGGAGACCCAGTACTTC. This translates into CASSQGTGPRETQYF.

The V call is TRBV29-1, the J call TRBJ2-7, with no clear D. Trimming pared 1 base from V and 5 bases from J, leaving 12 bases between. The CDR3 is 13 amino acids. CDR1 and CDR2 from the germline V gene are SQVTM and ANQGSEA. As DNA, the CDR3 is TGCAGCGTTGAAGGAAAAGGGCTCCACGAGCAGTACTTC. Amino acids: CSVEGKGLHEQYF.

The chain carries TRBV29-1 and TRBJ1-2; 9 bases are a match to TRBD1. Per the germline V gene, CDR1 is SQVTM and CDR2 is ANQGSEA. The CDR3 is made up of 13 amino acids. V shed 4 bases, J shed 7 bases, and the junction held 7 bases outside the gene matches. CDR3 residues: CSVGGDRVVGYTF. DNA of the CDR3: TGCAGCGTTGGGGGGGACAGGGTCGTTGGCTACACCTTC.

Comment on this clonotype: The germline gene is not matched at one end of the junction; a read error may be the cause. The rearrangement joins TRBV28 to TRBJ2-1, with D possibly being TRBD1 or TRBD2 (6 bases each). CDR1 is MDHEN and CDR2 is SYDVKM in the germline V gene. The CDR3 length is 15 residues. The CDR3 sequence: CASSLSGGSYNKQFF. DNA of the CDR3: TGTGCCAGCAGTTTATCCGGGGGCTCCTACAATAAGCAGTTCTTC.

The CDR3 here is CSAILAGGSEQYF. The CDR3 nucleotides read TGCAGTGCTATTCTAGCGGGAGGGAGCGAGCAGTACTTC. The chain is built from TRBV20-1 and TRBJ2-7, with 12 bases identical to TRBD2. The CDR3 sequence is 13 residues long. Germline CDR1 reads DFQATT; CDR2 reads SNEGSKA (reference sequence). The ends lost 4 bases at V and 6 bases at J; junction bases unmatched: 4.

Remarks on this clonotype: This may be a read error, as it is one base from a much larger clone. The rearrangement joins TRBV7-2 to TRBJ1-1; D is uncertain. The germline CDR1 and CDR2 sequences are SGHTA and FQGNSA. V was pared by 3 bases and J by 1 base, with 6 bases between. There are 13 residues in the CDR3. In nucleotides, the CDR3 is TGTGCCAGCAGCTTCCAGCCGAACACTGAAGCTTTCTTT. The encoded protein is CASSFQPNTEAFF. The whole variable domain, remainder taken from reference TRBV7-2 and TRBJ1-1, is GAGVSQSPSNKVTEKGKDVELRCDPISGHTALYWYRQSLGQGLEFLIYFQGNSAPDKSGLPSDRFSAERTGGSVSTLTIQRTQQEDSAVYLCASSFQPNTEAFFGQGTRLTVV.

The chain recombines TRBV29-1 with TRBJ1-1, with D perhaps TRBD1 (6 bases). The CDR3 length is 12 residues. CDR1 and CDR2 from the germline V gene are SQVTM and ANQGSEA. Trimming removed 6 bases from V and 5 bases from J, with 13 bases in between. The CDR3 region is CSVPTGPTEAFF. The CDR3, as DNA: TGCAGCGTCCCTACAGGGCCAACTGAAGCTTTCTTT. The full variable domain, rest sourced from reference TRBV29-1 and TRBJ1-1, is SAVISQKPSRDICQRGTSLTIQCQVDSQVTMMFWYRQQPGQSLTLIATANQGSEATYESGFVIDKFPISRPNLTFSTLTVSNMSPEDSSIYLCSVPTGPTEAFFGQGTRLTVV.